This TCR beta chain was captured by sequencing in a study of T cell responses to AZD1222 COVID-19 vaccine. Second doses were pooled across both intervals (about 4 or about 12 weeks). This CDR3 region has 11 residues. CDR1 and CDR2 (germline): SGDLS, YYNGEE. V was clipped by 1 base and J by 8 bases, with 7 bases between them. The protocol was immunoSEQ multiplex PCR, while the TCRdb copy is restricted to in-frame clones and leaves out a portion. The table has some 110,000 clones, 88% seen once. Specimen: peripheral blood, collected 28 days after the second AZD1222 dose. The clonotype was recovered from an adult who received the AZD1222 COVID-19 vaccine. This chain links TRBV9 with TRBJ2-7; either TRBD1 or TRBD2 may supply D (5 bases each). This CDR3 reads CASSVRGQQYF. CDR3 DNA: TGTGCCAGCAGCGTAAGGGGACAGCAGTACTTC.